These 11 T cell receptor beta chains were all obtained from the same sample, sequenced in a study of post-analysis software for immune sequencing data. General study results and limits: Four or five TRBV segments were more frequent in patients than controls; TRBV5-6, TRBV5-1 and TRBV20-1 belonged to this group.

cDNA libraries of TCR beta carried unique molecular identifiers. TCRdb re-called the PCR reads with MiXCR, one entry per CDR3 protein. The profile shows roughly 800,000 distinct CDR3 sequences, around 45% of them singletons. No antigen has been identified for these receptors. The sequenced sample was blood. The receptors were gathered from a girl aged 10-17 years with multiple sclerosis.

The genes are TRBV20-1 and TRBJ2-3; 11 nucleotides line up with TRBD2. The V gene end was trimmed by 2 bases and the J gene end by 2 bases; junction bases not matched to a gene: 6. The CDR3 consists of 16 residues. Germline CDR1 is DFQATT and CDR2 is SNEGSKA (reference sequence). The CDR3 nucleotides are TGCAGTGCTAGATTAGTAGCGGGAGGGAACACAGATACGCAGTATTTT. Its protein is CSARLVAGGNTDTQYF.

In its sample, this clonotype was seen a few times. The chain is built from TRBV6-1 and TRBJ1-2; possibly TRBD1 for D (5 bases). V lost 4 bases and J lost 2, with 11 bases in between. The CDR3 has 14 residues. CDR1 is MNHNS, CDR2 SASEGT, per germline. DNA of the CDR3: TGTGCCAGCAGTGCGGGACCAGTGAACTATGGCTACACCTTC. This codes for CASSAGPVNYGYTF.

The chain couples TRBV7-3 to TRBJ2-3; TRBD1 matches at 7 bases. V dropped 4 bases and J dropped 0; count of bases not matched to a gene: 4. The CDR3 has 15 residues. CDR1 SGHTA and CDR2 FQGTGA come from the germline V gene. In DNA, the CDR3 is TGTGCCAGCAGCTCGGGACAGATAAGCACAGATACGCAGTATTTT. It codes for CASSSGQISTDTQYF.

CDR3 loop: CASSWSHTDTQYF. DNA of the CDR3: TGTGCCAGCAGTTGGAGTCACACAGATACGCAGTATTTT. The rearrangement uses TRBV2 and TRBJ2-3; no firm D call. Germline assignment: CDR1 SNHLY and CDR2 FYNNEI. V lost 5 bases, J lost 2 bases, and 8 bases lay in between. The CDR3 is made up of 13 amino acids.

The chain carries TRBV20-1 and TRBJ2-6, with D unclear. V was pared by 0 bases and J by 0 bases, with 6 bases between. Germline CDR1 and CDR2: DFQATT and SNEGSKA (reference sequence). The CDR3 has 15 amino acids. This chain's CDR3 is CSARDWGSGANVLTF. CDR3 nucleotide sequence: TGCAGTGCTAGAGATTGGGGCTCTGGGGCCAACGTCCTGACTTTC.

This clonotype came up a few times. The chain recombines TRBV20-1 with TRBJ2-3, with no clear D. Deletions cut 1 base from V and 2 bases from J, with 4 bases between. The CDR3 is 12 amino acids. The germline V gene has CDR1 DFQATT and CDR2 SNEGSKA (reference sequence). CDR3 region: CSARVYTDTQYF. The DNA for the CDR3 is TGCAGTGCTAGAGTTTACACAGATACGCAGTATTTT.

This clonotype was picked up one time. The V gene is TRBV5-6, the J gene TRBJ2-1, with D tentatively TRBD1 (6 bases). The CDR3 loop spans 15 amino acids. Germline lookup yields CDR1 SGHDT and CDR2 YYEEEE. V shed 8 bases and J shed 5 bases, with 20 bases lying between them. In DNA, the CDR3 is TGTGCCAGTACCGCTTACAGGGTCCCGCACAATGAGCAGTTCTTC. This sequence encodes CASTAYRVPHNEQFF.

J is TRBJ2-1 and V is TRBV15; D unclear. This CDR3 is built from 13 residues. V was shortened by 3 bases and J by 8 bases, with 11 bases between the two germline ends. CDR1 is LNHNV, CDR2 YYDKDF, per germline (reference sequence). CDR3 amino acids: CATSSIMGHEQFF. CDR3 sequence (DNA): TGTGCCACCAGCAGCATTATGGGTCATGAGCAGTTCTTC. The variable domain in full, completed from reference TRBV15 and TRBJ2-1, reads DAMVIQNPRYQVTQFGKPVTLSCSQTLNHNVMYWYQQKSSQAPKLLFHYYDKDFNNEADTPDNFQSRRPNTSFCFLDIRSPGLGDTAMYLCATSSIMGHEQFFGPGTRLTVL.

The chain has TRBV10-3 and TRBJ1-2; D gene unclear. This CDR3 is built from 13 residues. Germline-derived CDR1 and CDR2 are ENHRY and SYGVKD. The V end was cut by 2 bases, the J end by 4 bases, with 8 bases between. CDR3 sequence (DNA): TGTGCCATCAGTGAGCGCCAATCCTATGGCTACACCTTC. As protein: CAISERQSYGYTF.

In DNA, the CDR3 is TGTGCCACCAGTGACGGAGGACGGACCTATGGCTACACCTTC. This encodes CATSDGGRTYGYTF. This chain connects TRBV24-1 to TRBJ1-2; D gene uncertain. CDR3 size: 14 residues. Germline loops: CDR1 KGHDR, CDR2 SFDVKD. Trimming cost V 4 bases and J 4 bases, with 12 bases left between them.

In DNA form, the CDR3 reads TGTGCCAGCAGGTCCCGGGACGACAGGGAGACCCAGTACTTC. Protein product: CASRSRDDRETQYF. The rearrangement uses TRBV25-1 and TRBJ2-7, with D possibly TRBD1 on 6 matching bases. The end of the DNA fits TRBJ2-5 better, so the J call may be wrong. The CDR3 spans 14 residues. The germline V gene has CDR1 MGHDK and CDR2 SYGVNS.